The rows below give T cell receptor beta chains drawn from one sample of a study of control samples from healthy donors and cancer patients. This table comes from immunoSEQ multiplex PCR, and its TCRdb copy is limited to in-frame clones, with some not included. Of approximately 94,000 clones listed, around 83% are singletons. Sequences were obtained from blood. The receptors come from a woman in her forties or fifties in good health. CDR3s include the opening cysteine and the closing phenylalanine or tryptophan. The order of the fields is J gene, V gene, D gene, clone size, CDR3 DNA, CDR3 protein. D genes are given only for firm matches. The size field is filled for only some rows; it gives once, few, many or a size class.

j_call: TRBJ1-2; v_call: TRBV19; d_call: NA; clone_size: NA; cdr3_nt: TGTGCCAGTACTATGGGACGGAGTCCCGGTGGTAACTATGGCTACACCTTC; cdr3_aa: CASTMGRSPGGNYGYTF
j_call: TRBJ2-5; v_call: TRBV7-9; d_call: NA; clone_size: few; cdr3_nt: TGTGCCAGCAGCTTAGGTTCCGCCCGGACCCAGTACTTC; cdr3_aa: CASSLGSARTQYF
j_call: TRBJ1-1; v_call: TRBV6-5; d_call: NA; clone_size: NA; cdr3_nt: TGTGCCAGCAGTTACGCTCAGCTGAACACTGAAGCTTTCTTT; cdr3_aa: CASSYAQLNTEAFF
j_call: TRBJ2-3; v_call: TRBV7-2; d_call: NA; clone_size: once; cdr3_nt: TGTGCCAGCAGCTCCTTGGGGGTCAGCACAGATACGCAGTATTTT; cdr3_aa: CASSSLGVSTDTQYF
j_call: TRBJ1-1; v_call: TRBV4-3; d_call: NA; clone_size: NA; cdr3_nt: TGCGCCAGCAGCCAAGCGTCCCCCGACACTGAAGCTTTCTTT; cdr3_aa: CASSQASPDTEAFF
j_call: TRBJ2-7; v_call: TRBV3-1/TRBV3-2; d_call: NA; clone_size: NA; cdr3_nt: TGTGCCAGCATGGGGGCCCAAGAGCAGTACTTC; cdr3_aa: CASMGAQEQYF
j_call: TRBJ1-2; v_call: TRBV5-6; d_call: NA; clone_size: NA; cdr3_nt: TGTGCCAGCAGCCCCAGCGGCTATGGCTACACCTTC; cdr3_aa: CASSPSGYGYTF
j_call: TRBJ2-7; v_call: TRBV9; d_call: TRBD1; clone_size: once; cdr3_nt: TGTGCCAGCAGCGCGATGCCGGGACAGGGAGGCTACGAGCAGTACTTC; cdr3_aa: CASSAMPGQGGYEQYF
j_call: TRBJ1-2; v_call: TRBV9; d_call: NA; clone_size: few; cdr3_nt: TGTGCCAGCAGCGTAGACGAGGGGAGGGGCTACACCTTC; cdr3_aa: CASSVDEGRGYTF
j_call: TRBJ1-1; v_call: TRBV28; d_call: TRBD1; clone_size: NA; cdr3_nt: TGTGCCAGCAGGACAGGGCGGTTCGCTGAAGCTTTCTTT; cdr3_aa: CASRTGRFAEAFF
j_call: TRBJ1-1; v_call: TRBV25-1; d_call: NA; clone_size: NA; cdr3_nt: TGTGCCAGTTGGGCGAGCGGCACTGAAGCTTTCTTT; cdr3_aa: CASWASGTEAFF
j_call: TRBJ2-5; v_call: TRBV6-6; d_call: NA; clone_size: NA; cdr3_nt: TGTGCCAGCAGCCCACAAGAGACCCAGTACTTC; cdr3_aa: CASSPQETQYF
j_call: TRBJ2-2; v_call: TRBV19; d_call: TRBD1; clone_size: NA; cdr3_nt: TGTGCCAGTAGTATCCCGGACAGGGTGGAGGCCGGGGAGCTGTTTTTT; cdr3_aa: CASSIPDRVEAGELFF
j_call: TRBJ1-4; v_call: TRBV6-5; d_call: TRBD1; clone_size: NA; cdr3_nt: TGTGCCAGCAGACGGACAGGGACTAATGAAAAACTGTTTTTT; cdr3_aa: CASRRTGTNEKLFF
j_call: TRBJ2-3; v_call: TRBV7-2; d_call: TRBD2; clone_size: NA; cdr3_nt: TGTGCCAGCAGCGCATCGGGACTAGCGGCTCTCACAGATACGCAGTATTTT; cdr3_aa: CASSASGLAALTDTQYF
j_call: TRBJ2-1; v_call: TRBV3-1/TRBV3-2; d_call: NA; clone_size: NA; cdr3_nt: TGTGCCAGCCACTCGGGGGCGGGGGTATACAATGAGCAGTTCTTC; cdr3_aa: CASHSGAGVYNEQFF
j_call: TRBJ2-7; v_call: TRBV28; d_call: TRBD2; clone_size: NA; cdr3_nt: TGCGCCAGCAGTGGAAACAGAGGGGGACTAGACTACGAGCAGTACTTC; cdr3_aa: CASSGNRGGLDYEQYF
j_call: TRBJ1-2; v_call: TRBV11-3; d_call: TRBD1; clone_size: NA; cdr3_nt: TGTGCCAGGGCACCCGCCGGGACAGCCTATGGCTACACCTTC; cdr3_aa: CARAPAGTAYGYTF
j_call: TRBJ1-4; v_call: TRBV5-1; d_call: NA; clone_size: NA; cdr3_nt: TGCGCCAGCAGCTTGGGAGGGGGGACTAATGAAAAACTGTTTTTT; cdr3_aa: CASSLGGGTNEKLFF
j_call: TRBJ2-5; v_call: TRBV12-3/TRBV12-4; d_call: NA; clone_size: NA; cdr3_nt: TGTGCCAGCAGAACGGCTAGCACGAAGACCCAGTACTTC; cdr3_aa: CASRTASTKTQYF
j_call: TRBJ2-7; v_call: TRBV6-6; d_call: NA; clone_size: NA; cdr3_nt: TGTGCCAGCAGTTACACGGGAGTGGTCCACGAGCAGTACTTC; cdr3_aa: CASSYTGVVHEQYF
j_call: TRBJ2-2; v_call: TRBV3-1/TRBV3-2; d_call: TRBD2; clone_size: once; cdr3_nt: TGTGCCAGCAGCCACATATCTAGCGGGAGTTGGAGCGGGGAGCTGTTTTTT; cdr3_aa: CASSHISSGSWSGELFF
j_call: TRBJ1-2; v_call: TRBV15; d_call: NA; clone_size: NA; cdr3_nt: TGTGCCACCTCTAAAGGTGGAGGGAGGTTTAATGGCTACACCTTC; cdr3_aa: CATSKGGGRFNGYTF
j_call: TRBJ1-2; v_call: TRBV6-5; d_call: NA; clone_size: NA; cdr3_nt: TGTGCCAGCAGAGGAAGGGGGGGGGTCTATGGCTACACCTTC; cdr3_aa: CASRGRGGVYGYTF
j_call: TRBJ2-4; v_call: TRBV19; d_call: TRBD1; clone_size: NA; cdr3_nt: TGTGCCAGCCACCCGCGGACAGGGGAAAACATTCAGTACTTC; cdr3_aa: CASHPRTGENIQYF
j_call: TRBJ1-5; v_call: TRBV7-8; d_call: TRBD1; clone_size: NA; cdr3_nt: TGTGCCAGCAGCCGGACAGGGGGCAGAGGCAATCAGCCCCAGCATTTT; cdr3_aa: CASSRTGGRGNQPQHF
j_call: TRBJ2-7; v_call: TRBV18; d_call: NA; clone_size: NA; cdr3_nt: TGTGCCAGCTCACCCGTGACAGGCTCCGAGCAGTACTTC; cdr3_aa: CASSPVTGSEQYF
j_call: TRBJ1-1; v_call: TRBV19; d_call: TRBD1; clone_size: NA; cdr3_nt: TGTGCCACCAACAGGGGAGCGAACACTGAAGCTTTCTTT; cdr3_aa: CATNRGANTEAFF
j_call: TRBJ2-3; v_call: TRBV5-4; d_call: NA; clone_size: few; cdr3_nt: TGTGCCAGCAGCTTAGCCGCTCCCGGCGGCACAGATACGCAGTATTTT; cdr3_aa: CASSLAAPGGTDTQYF
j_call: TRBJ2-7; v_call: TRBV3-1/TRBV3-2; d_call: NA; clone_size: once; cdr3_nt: TGTGCCAGCAGCCAACTAGCGACACGCTACGAGCAGTACTTC; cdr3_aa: CASSQLATRYEQYF
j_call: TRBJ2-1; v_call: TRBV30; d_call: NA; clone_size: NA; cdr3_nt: TGTGCACCCCGACAAGTTATCTACAATGAGCAGTTCTTC; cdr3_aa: CAPRQVIYNEQFF
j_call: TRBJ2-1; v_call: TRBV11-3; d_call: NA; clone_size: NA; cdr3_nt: TGTGCCAGCTCGGACGCTTCCTACAATGAGCAGTTCTTC; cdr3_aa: CASSDASYNEQFF
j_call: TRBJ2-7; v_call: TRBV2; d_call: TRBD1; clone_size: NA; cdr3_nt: TGTGCCAGCAGTGCTTTCCCGCACGGACAGGGGGGGTCCTACGAGCAGTACTTC; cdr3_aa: CASSAFPHGQGGSYEQYF
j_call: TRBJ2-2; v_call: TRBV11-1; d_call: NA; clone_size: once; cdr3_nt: TGTGCCAGCAGCCTTCAGGGTCCGAACACCGGGGAGCTGTTTTTT; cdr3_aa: CASSLQGPNTGELFF
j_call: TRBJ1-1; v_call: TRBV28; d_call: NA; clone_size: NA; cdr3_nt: TGTGCCAGCAGTTTATCGAACACTGAAGCTTTCTTT; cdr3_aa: CASSLSNTEAFF
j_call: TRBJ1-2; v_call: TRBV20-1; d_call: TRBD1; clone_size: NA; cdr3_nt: TGCAGTGCGAGGGACAGTAATGGCTACACCTTC; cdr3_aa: CSARDSNGYTF